Below, 10 T cell receptor beta chains from the same sample are listed, as sequenced in a study of T cells after yellow fever vaccination. TCRdb used MiXCR to reprocess the 5' RACE reads, holding one entry per CDR3 protein. This table has some 320,000 distinct CDR3 sequences, roughly 10% appearing once. Here the sequenced sample was CD4+ T cells sorted from PBMCs, taken 45 days after the yellow fever booster vaccination. The receptors derive from a man in his late teens or twenties who received the YFV17D yellow fever vaccine.

The chain combines TRBV12-3 or TRBV12-4 with TRBJ2-1; 7 bases are a match to TRBD2. J lost 3 bases, V lost 3 bases, and 5 bases had no gene match. CDR3 length equals 15 residues. Written as DNA, the CDR3 is TGTGCCAGCAGTTTTCTATGGGGGGGCTACAATGAGCAGTTCTTC. Protein: CASSFLWGGYNEQFF.

The CDR3 bases are TGTGCCATCACCCCAGGGTGGGACAGGGGGCTCATCTATGGCTACACCTTC. It yields the protein CAITPGWDRGLIYGYTF. The rearrangement joins TRBV10-3 to TRBJ1-2; 12 bases line up with TRBD1. The CDR3 loop spans 17 amino acids. The V gene end was trimmed by 7 bases and the J gene end by 4 bases; junction bases not matched to a gene: 13. Germline V gene data show CDR1 as ENHRY and CDR2 as SYGVKD.

This clonotype was counted a few times. This chain connects TRBV29-1 to TRBJ2-4, with D perhaps being TRBD1 or TRBD2 (5 bases each). Trimming shortened V by 7 bases and J by 5 bases, and 12 bases separated the two germline ends. The CDR3 sequence is 12 residues long. Germline-derived CDR1 and CDR2 are SQVTM and ANQGSEA. The CDR3 protein is CSGTGTENIQYF. The CDR3 nucleotides are TGCAGCGGGACCGGGACCGAAAACATTCAGTACTTC.

The chain combines TRBV4-2 with TRBJ2-2; D perhaps matches TRBD1 (5 bases). V was cut by 8 bases and J by 5 bases, with 15 bases left in between. The CDR3 has 14 residues. Germline V CDR1 and CDR2: LGHNA, YNFKEQ. CDR3 sequence: CASQGVGLTGELFF. The CDR3 region has the DNA TGTGCCAGCCAAGGGGTAGGCTTAACCGGGGAGCTGTTTTTT.

This clonotype came up a few times. The J gene is TRBJ2-7, the V gene TRBV27, with D unclear. The ends were cut back, 3 bases at V and 2 bases at J, with 11 bases in the middle. Germline lookup yields CDR1 MNHEY and CDR2 SMNVEV (reference sequence). The CDR3 is 14 residues long. CDR3 DNA: TGTGCCAGCAGTTTTGCCTCGCCCGCCTACGAGCAGTACTTC. Translated, it gives CASSFASPAYEQYF.

This clonotype was observed a few times. The V and J genes are TRBV20-1 and TRBJ2-3; 7 bases map to TRBD2. The J segment lost 2 bases and the V segment lost 5 bases, leaving 16 bases of the junction unmatched. The V gene's germline CDR1 is DFQATT and CDR2 SNEGSKA (reference sequence). The CDR3 has 17 amino acids. As DNA, the CDR3 is TGCAGTGCTCGAGCCCCTCTTGGCGGGGGTTACACAGATACGCAGTATTTT. Translated, it gives CSARAPLGGGYTDTQYF.

In this sample, this clonotype turned up a few times. The chain carries TRBV10-3 and TRBJ2-3; 7 bases agree with TRBD2. The germline V gene has CDR1 ENHRY and CDR2 SYGVKD. CDR3 size: 16 residues. V gave up 0 bases and J gave up 4 bases; unmatched junction bases: 7. The CDR3 region is CAISESRGEASDTQYF. The CDR3 region has the DNA TGTGCCATCAGTGAGTCTCGGGGGGAAGCATCAGATACGCAGTATTTT.

This clonotype was counted at least ten times. The J gene is TRBJ2-2, the V gene TRBV23-1; D is ambiguous. TRBV23-1 is reported as an ORF; its role is uncertain. Trimming pared 3 bases from V and 5 bases from J, leaving 16 bases between. CDR3 length: 16 amino acids. CDR3 sequence reads: CASSHLGITLTGELFF. In nucleotides, the CDR3 is TGCGCCAGCAGTCACCTGGGAATAACCTTGACCGGGGAGCTGTTTTTT.

The chain employs TRBV18 and TRBJ2-5; a weak D match, TRBD1 (5 bases). V lost 2 bases and J lost 5, with 15 bases in between. The length of the CDR3 is 15 residues. Germline V gene sequence: CDR1 KGHSH, CDR2 LQKENI. CDR3 protein: CASSPNSQGRETQYF. The CDR3 DNA follows: TGTGCCAGCTCACCAAACTCCCAGGGCCGGGAGACCCAGTACTTC. The whole variable domain, remainder taken from reference TRBV18 and TRBJ2-5, is NAGVMQNPRHLVRRRGQEARLRCSPMKGHSHVYWYRQLPEEGLKFMVYLQKENIIDESGMPKERFSAEFPKEGPSILRIQQVVRGDSAAYFCASSPNSQGRETQYFGPGTRLLVL.

This clonotype was picked up a small number of times. As DNA, the CDR3 is TGCAGCGCCGGTGTGGGACAGAGCTCCTACGAGCAGTACTTC. Its translation: CSAGVGQSSYEQYF. The chain uses TRBV29-1 and TRBJ2-7; 7 bases align to TRBD1. Germline assignment: CDR1 SQVTM and CDR2 ANQGSEA. Losses at the gene ends were 7 bases for V and 0 bases for J; bases not matched to a gene: 9. The CDR3 has 14 residues.